This TCR beta chain was documented in a study of cytomegalovirus exposure and HLA in healthy donors. PCR primers comprised 60 Vbeta and 13 Jbeta primers. The table came from immunoSEQ multiplex PCR; TCRdb's copy has only in-frame clones and leaves some out. The sample lists around 170,000 clones; roughly 85% were seen once. The CDR3 contains 11 residues. V was cut by 2 bases and J by 12 bases, with 8 bases left in between. The germline CDR1 and CDR2 sequences are GTSNPN and SVGIG (reference sequence). The specimen was PBMCs. The sequence was obtained from a woman in her 40s in good health and CMV-seronegative. The gene calls are TRBV30 and TRBJ1-6; no clear D gene. In DNA, the CDR3 is TGTGCCTGGAGTACCCAGCGACCCCTCCACTTT. The encoded protein is CAWSTQRPLHF.